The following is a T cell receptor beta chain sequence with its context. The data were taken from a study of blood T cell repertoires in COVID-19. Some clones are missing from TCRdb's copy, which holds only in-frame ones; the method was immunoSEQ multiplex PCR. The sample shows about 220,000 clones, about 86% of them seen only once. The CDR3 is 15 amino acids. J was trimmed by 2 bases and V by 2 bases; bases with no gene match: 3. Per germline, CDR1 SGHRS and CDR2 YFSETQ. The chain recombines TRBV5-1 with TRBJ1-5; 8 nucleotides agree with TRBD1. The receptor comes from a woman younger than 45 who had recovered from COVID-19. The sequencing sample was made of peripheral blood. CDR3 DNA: TGCGCCAGCAGCTTAGGACAGGGAGGCAATCAGCCCCAGCATTTT. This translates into CASSLGQGGNQPQHF.